This T cell receptor (beta chain) was profiled in a study of T cell responses to AZD1222 COVID-19 vaccine. In regard to this clone: The antigen is unknown.

Per the germline V gene, CDR1 is MNHEY and CDR2 is SVGEGT. The CDR3 runs 12 residues. The V end was cut by 2 bases, the J end by 3 bases, with 4 bases between. Overall study findings and caveats: Baseline serology detected seropositivity in only five or six AZD1222 recipients. White British donors predominated, females outnumbered males, and clonal diversity was possibly underestimated. Regions 160-218 and 743-854 held dominance among vaccine-associated CD4 TCRs, which spanned spike.

The assay was immunoSEQ multiplex PCR, and TCRdb's table has in-frame clones only and misses some. Of more than 60,000 clones in the sample, over 75% were seen once. The J gene is TRBJ1-2, the V gene TRBV6-2 or TRBV6-3, with D uncertain. This clonotype originated in an adult in good health. The source material was peripheral blood, sampled on day 0 of AZD1222 vaccination. The CDR3 sequence: CASSYLDYGYTF. CDR3 DNA sequence: TGTGCCAGCAGTTACCTCGACTATGGCTACACCTTC.